This record covers a single TCR beta chain. The antigen remains unidentified. The sample belongs to a study of cytomegalovirus exposure and HLA in healthy donors. Overall study findings and caveats: The majority of TCR sequences were rare, yet some public TCRs appeared in many donors.

PCR was performed using 60 Vbeta and 13 Jbeta primers. The table came from immunoSEQ multiplex PCR; TCRdb's copy has only in-frame clones and leaves some out. The sample has more than 90,000 clones; roughly 85% are singletons. The V gene's germline CDR1 is MNHNS and CDR2 SASEGT. The CDR3 loop spans 13 amino acids. V trimming: 6 bases; J trimming: 0 bases; junction bases outside the gene matches: 1. This clonotype was sampled from a man younger than 45 in good health and CMV-seronegative. This rearrangement joins TRBV6-1 to TRBJ1-1; 7 bases map to TRBD1. The sequenced sample was PBMCs. This CDR3 reads CASRGGMNTEAFF. CDR3 nucleotides: TGTGCCAGCAGAGGGGGCATGAACACTGAAGCTTTCTTT.